The rows below give T cell receptor beta chains drawn from one sample of a study of regulatory T cells in long-lasting Graves disease. TCRdb redid the calling of the multiplex PCR reads with MiXCR, one entry per CDR3 protein. The top ten clones hold around 25% of a sample with some 560,000 distinct CDR3 sequences, more than 15% of them seen once. Separately, the same data were catalogued under a study of T cells in Graves' hyperthyroidism and ophthalmopathy.

The starting material was peripheral blood mononuclear cells (PBMCs), obtained at new diagnosis, from a patient treated with antithyroid drugs. The receptors were gathered from a woman aged 40-60 years with Graves disease. Both conserved end residues are part of each CDR3. The order of the fields is D gene, J gene, V gene, clone size, CDR3 DNA, CDR3 protein. D genes are given only for firm matches. Where a row states a size, it is once, few, many or the class of an expanded clone; other rows omit it.

d_call: TRBD2; j_call: TRBJ2-5; v_call: TRBV6-5; clone_size: -; cdr3_nt: TGTGCCAGCAGTTACGCTAGCGGGGGGGAAGAGACCCAGTACTTC; cdr3_aa: CASSYASGGEETQYF
d_call: -; j_call: TRBJ2-1; v_call: TRBV5-8; clone_size: few; cdr3_nt: TGTGCCAGCAGAATTACAGGGCTAGGGAATGAGCAGTTCTTC; cdr3_aa: CASRITGLGNEQFF
d_call: -; j_call: TRBJ1-4; v_call: TRBV18; clone_size: many; cdr3_nt: TGTGCCAGCTCATATACGGTCAATGAAAAACTGTTTTTT; cdr3_aa: CASSYTVNEKLFF
d_call: -; j_call: TRBJ1-1; v_call: TRBV7-9; clone_size: many; cdr3_nt: TGTGCCAGCAGCTTTTCCCGCGCCGGAGAAGCTTTCTTT; cdr3_aa: CASSFSRAGEAFF
d_call: -; j_call: TRBJ1-5; v_call: TRBV20-1; clone_size: -; cdr3_nt: TGCAGTGCTAGAGAAAACGTCCAGCCCCAGCATTTT; cdr3_aa: CSARENVQPQHF
d_call: -; j_call: TRBJ1-2; v_call: TRBV28; clone_size: many; cdr3_nt: TGTGCCAGCAGCCCACTCGGTACTGGCTACACCTTC; cdr3_aa: CASSPLGTGYTF
d_call: -; j_call: TRBJ1-5; v_call: TRBV7-3; clone_size: few; cdr3_nt: TGTGCCAGCAGCTTGAAGGGGACTGGCAATCAGCCCCAGCATTTT; cdr3_aa: CASSLKGTGNQPQHF
d_call: -; j_call: TRBJ1-3; v_call: TRBV7-9; clone_size: many; cdr3_nt: TGTGCCAGCAGCTCAGACAGGAACTCTGGAAACACCATATATTTT; cdr3_aa: CASSSDRNSGNTIYF
d_call: -; j_call: TRBJ1-2; v_call: TRBV27; clone_size: few; cdr3_nt: TGTGCCAGCAGTCCCGGGGGGGGAGCCAACTATGGCTACACCTTC; cdr3_aa: CASSPGGGANYGYTF
d_call: -; j_call: TRBJ2-5; v_call: TRBV28; clone_size: many; cdr3_nt: TGTGCCAGCAGTTTATATGGGGGCGGAGAGACCCAGTACTTC; cdr3_aa: CASSLYGGGETQYF
d_call: TRBD1; j_call: TRBJ1-4; v_call: TRBV9; clone_size: many; cdr3_nt: TGTGCCAGCAGCGCACACTTGACAGGGGCTAATGAAAAACTGTTTTTT; cdr3_aa: CASSAHLTGANEKLFF
d_call: -; j_call: TRBJ1-1; v_call: TRBV7-9; clone_size: few; cdr3_nt: TGTGCCAGCAGCTTTCTACGGGTGAACACTGAAGCTTTCTTT; cdr3_aa: CASSFLRVNTEAFF
d_call: -; j_call: TRBJ1-4; v_call: TRBV6-1; clone_size: -; cdr3_nt: TGTGCCAGCAGTGATACCAGGAGCAACTTTGAAAAACTGTTTTTT; cdr3_aa: CASSDTRSNFEKLFF
d_call: -; j_call: TRBJ1-2; v_call: TRBV12-3/TRBV12-4; clone_size: many; cdr3_nt: TGTGCCAGCAGTTTTTCAGGGGAAGATGGCTACACCTTC; cdr3_aa: CASSFSGEDGYTF
d_call: TRBD1; j_call: TRBJ1-5; v_call: TRBV20-1; clone_size: -; cdr3_nt: TGCAGTGCCATCGCACAGGGGGCGGAGGGTCAGCCCCAGCATTTT; cdr3_aa: CSAIAQGAEGQPQHF
d_call: TRBD2; j_call: TRBJ2-3; v_call: TRBV24-1; clone_size: few; cdr3_nt: TGTGCCACCAGTGATCGGGGGACTAGCGGGTTCGGCACAGATACGCAGTATTTT; cdr3_aa: CATSDRGTSGFGTDTQYF
d_call: TRBD1; j_call: TRBJ1-1; v_call: TRBV6-1; clone_size: -; cdr3_nt: TGTGCCAGCAGTAAAGGGACAGAGGGGTGGAACACTGAAGCTTTCTTT; cdr3_aa: CASSKGTEGWNTEAFF
d_call: -; j_call: TRBJ2-7; v_call: TRBV6-9; clone_size: few; cdr3_nt: TGTGCCAGCAGTTACTCCGCCAAACCAACCTACGAGCAGTACTTC; cdr3_aa: CASSYSAKPTYEQYF
d_call: TRBD2; j_call: TRBJ2-1; v_call: TRBV29-1; clone_size: -; cdr3_nt: TGCAGCGTTGATGGGACTAGCGGGGTCAATGAGCAGTTCTTC; cdr3_aa: CSVDGTSGVNEQFF
d_call: -; j_call: TRBJ2-3; v_call: TRBV20-1; clone_size: -; cdr3_nt: TGCAGTGCTAGGAGCCTCACTCGAGGAGATACGCAGTATTTT; cdr3_aa: CSARSLTRGDTQYF